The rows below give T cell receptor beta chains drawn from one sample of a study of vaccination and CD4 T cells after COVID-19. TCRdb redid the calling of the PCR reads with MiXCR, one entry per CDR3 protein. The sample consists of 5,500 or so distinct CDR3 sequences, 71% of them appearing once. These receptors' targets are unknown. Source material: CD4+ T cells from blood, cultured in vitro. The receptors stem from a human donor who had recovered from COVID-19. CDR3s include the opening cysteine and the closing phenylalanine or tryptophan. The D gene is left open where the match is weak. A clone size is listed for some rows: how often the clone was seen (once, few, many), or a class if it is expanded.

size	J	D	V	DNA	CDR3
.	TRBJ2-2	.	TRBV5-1	TGCGCCAGCAGCTGGCAAGCGGCCACCGGGGAGCTGTTTTTT	CASSWQAATGELFF
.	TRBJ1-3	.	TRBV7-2	TGTGCCAGCAGCTTAGCACCGGGGGGCTCTGGAAACACCATATATTTT	CASSLAPGGSGNTIYF
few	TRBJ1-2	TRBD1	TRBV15	TGTGCCACCAGCAGAGATCGGGTTTCCGGCAGGGGGTATGGCTACACCTTC	CATSRDRVSGRGYGYTF
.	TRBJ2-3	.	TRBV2	TGTGCCAGCAGTGAAGGACTATACTTCTACACAGATACGCAGTATTTT	CASSEGLYFYTDTQYF
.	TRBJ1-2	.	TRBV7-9	TGTGCCAGCACCCTCCCAGGGCTAGTAGGTGGCTACACCTTC	CASTLPGLVGGYTF
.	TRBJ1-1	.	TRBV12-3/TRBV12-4	TGTGCCAGCATCCACAGGACGGGGGGCACTGAAGCTTTCTTT	CASIHRTGGTEAFF
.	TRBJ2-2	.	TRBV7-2	TGTGCCAGCAGCTTGAATCGGAACACCGGGGAGCTGTTTTTT	CASSLNRNTGELFF
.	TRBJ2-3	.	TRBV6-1	TGTGCCAGCCACGGGTACGGCACAGATACGCAGTATTTT	CASHGYGTDTQYF
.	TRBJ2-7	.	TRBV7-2	TGTGCCAGCAGCTTAGCTGGGGGGTCCTACGAGCAGTACTTC	CASSLAGGSYEQYF
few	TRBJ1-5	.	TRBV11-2	TGTGCCAGCAGCTTGGGAGGGAACCGCAATCAGCCCCAGCATTTT	CASSLGGNRNQPQHF
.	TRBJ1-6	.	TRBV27	TGTGCCAGCAGTTTATATAATTCACCCCTCCACTTT	CASSLYNSPLHF
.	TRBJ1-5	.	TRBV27	TGTGCCAGCAGCTTATTCGACAGGCCCAATCAGCCCCAGCATTTT	CASSLFDRPNQPQHF
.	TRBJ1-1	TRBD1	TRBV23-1	TGCGCCAGCAGCCAGGGACAGGGGGCTTTCTTT	CASSQGQGAFF
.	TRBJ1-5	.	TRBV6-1	TGTGCCAGCAGCGCACACCCGTATAGCAATCAGCCCCAGCATTTT	CASSAHPYSNQPQHF
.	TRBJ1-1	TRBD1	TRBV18	TGTGCCAGCTCACCCCAACAGGGGGCTAGTATGAACACTGAAGCTTTCTTT	CASSPQQGASMNTEAFF
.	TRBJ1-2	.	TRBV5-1	TGCGCCAGCAGCTCGCTCCAGGGTAACTATGGCTACACCTTC	CASSSLQGNYGYTF
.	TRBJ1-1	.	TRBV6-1	TGTGCCAGCAGTGATTACGGAGGCACTGAAGCTTTCTTT	CASSDYGGTEAFF
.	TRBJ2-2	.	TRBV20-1	TGCAGTGCTCCCGGGACACTGAACACCGGGGAGCTGTTTTTT	CSAPGTLNTGELFF
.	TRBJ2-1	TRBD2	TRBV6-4	TGTGCCAGCAGCCCGACAGGGCACCTAGCGGGAGGAGGTGAGCAGTTCTTC	CASSPTGHLAGGGEQFF
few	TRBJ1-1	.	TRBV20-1	TGCAGTGCTAGAGTGGGGGGGCCGAACACTGAAGCTTTCTTT	CSARVGGPNTEAFF
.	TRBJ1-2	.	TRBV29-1	TGCAGCGTTGAACTGTGGGGGGCGGGTGGCTACACCTTC	CSVELWGAGGYTF
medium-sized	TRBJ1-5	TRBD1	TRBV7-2	TGTGCCAGCAGCACTAGGGGGCAGCAGCCCCAGCATTTT	CASSTRGQQPQHF
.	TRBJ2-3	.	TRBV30	TGTGCCTGGAGTGTAGTAGTGAGAGGTACGCAGTATTTT	CAWSVVVRGTQYF
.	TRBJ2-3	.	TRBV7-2	TGTGCCAGCAGCCAAGAGGTTAGCGCAGATACGCAGTATTTT	CASSQEVSADTQYF
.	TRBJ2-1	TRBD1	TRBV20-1	TGCAGTGCTTCCGGGACAGGGGGCAATGAGCAGTTCTTC	CSASGTGGNEQFF
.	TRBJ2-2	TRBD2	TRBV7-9	TGTGCCAGCAGGTCTATACGCGGGGGAGTCGGGGAGCTGTTTTTT	CASRSIRGGVGELFF
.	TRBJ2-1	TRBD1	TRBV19	TGTGCCAGTAGCAAGAAAGGGGGCGCCTCCTACAATGAGCAGTTCTTC	CASSKKGGASYNEQFF
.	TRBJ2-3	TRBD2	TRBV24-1	TGTGCCACCAGTGGGGGCGGGACTAGCGGGACAGATACGCAGTATTTT	CATSGGGTSGTDTQYF
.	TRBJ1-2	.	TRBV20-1	TGCAGTCCCGCCAGACGGATGCTCTATGGCTACACCTTC	CSPARRMLYGYTF
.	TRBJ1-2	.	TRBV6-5	TGTGCCAGCAGTTCGATCGCTGGACGGGTCTATGGCTACACCTTC	CASSSIAGRVYGYTF
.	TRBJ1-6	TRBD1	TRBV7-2	TGTGCCAGCAGCTTGGGGGCAGGGGGCACCTATTCCTATAATTCACCCCTCCACTTT	CASSLGAGGTYSYNSPLHF
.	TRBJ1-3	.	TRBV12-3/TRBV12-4	TGTGCCAGCAGTGAGGGAAACACCATATATTTT	CASSEGNTIYF
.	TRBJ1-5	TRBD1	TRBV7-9	TGTGCCAGCAGCTTAGACAGGGGCGGCAATCAGCCCCAGCATTTT	CASSLDRGGNQPQHF
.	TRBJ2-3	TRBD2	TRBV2	TGTGCCAGCAGGGAACTAGCGGGGACAGATACGCAGTATTTT	CASRELAGTDTQYF
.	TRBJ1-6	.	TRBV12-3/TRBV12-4	TGTGCCAGCAGTTTGGACAGACGCTATAATTCACCCCTCCACTTT	CASSLDRRYNSPLHF
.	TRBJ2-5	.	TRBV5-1	TGCGCCAGCAGCTCCACAGCTATCCAAGAGACCCAGTACTTC	CASSSTAIQETQYF
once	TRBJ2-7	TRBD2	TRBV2	TGTGCCAGCAGTGATGTGGGGGGGACCGAGCAGTGCTTC	CASSDVGGTEQCF
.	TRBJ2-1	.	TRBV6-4	TGTGCCAGCAGTCGATACATAGGGGGTGAGCAGTTCTTC	CASSRYIGGEQFF
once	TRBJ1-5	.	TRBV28	TGTGCCAGCAGTTTAAGCGGGCGGCAGCCCCAGCATTTT	CASSLSGRQPQHF
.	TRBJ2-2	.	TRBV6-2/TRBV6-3	TGTGCCAGCAGTTACGGGACCCACGGGGAGCTGTTTTTT	CASSYGTHGELFF
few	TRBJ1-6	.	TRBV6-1	TGTGCCAGCAGTGAGCGGGACACCTATAATTCACCCCTCCACTTT	CASSERDTYNSPLHF
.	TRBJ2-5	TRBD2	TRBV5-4	TGTGCCAGCAGCTTGGAGCGGGGGACACAAGAGACCCAGTACTTC	CASSLERGTQETQYF
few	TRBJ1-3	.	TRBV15	TGTGCCACCAGCCAGGGATCTGGAAACACCATATATTTT	CATSQGSGNTIYF
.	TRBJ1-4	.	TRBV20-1	TGCAGTGCTTGGGGGGGGTTGGACGAAAAACTGTTTTTT	CSAWGGLDEKLFF
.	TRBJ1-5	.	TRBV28	TGTGCCAGCAGGGTTTCTGGCAATCAGCCCCAGCATTTT	CASRVSGNQPQHF
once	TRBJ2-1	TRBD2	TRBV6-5	TGTGCCAGCAGTTATACGGCGGCGACTAGCGGGAGCTATGAGCAGTTCTTC	CASSYTAATSGSYEQFF
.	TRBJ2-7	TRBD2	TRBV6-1	TGTGCCAGCAGTCGACAACCCGGGACTAGCGGGAACGGCGAGCAGTACTTC	CASSRQPGTSGNGEQYF
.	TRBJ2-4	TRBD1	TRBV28	TGTGCCAGCAGTCCCCCATACCAGGGGGCCGTTCGGTACTTC	CASSPPYQGAVRYF
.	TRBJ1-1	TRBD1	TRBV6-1	TGTGCCAGCAGTGAACAGGGGGGGGGTGAAGCTTTCTTT	CASSEQGGGEAFF
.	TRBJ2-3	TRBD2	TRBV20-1	TGCAGTGCTAGAGAAGCGGGAGCCTTCCCATATACGCAGTATTTT	CSAREAGAFPYTQYF
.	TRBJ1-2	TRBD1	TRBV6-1	TGTGCCAGCACCTTAGGACAGGGGGCATATTATGGCTACACCTTC	CASTLGQGAYYGYTF
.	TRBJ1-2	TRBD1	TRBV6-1	TGTGCCAGCAGCCCGACAGGGTATGGCTACACCTTC	CASSPTGYGYTF